This T cell receptor beta chain was sequenced in a study of blood T cell repertoires in COVID-19 (dated by TCRdb to about 2020). Background for the entire study: The collaborator samples originated in the United States, Italy and Spain and spanned the acute and convalescent phases of COVID-19. The material from the prospective study consisted of cDNA or gDNA derived from T cells, B-cell-depleted T cells, or PBMCs. The dataset comprised deeply sampled blood TCRbeta repertoires from subjects exposed to, actively infected with, or recovered from COVID-19. The repertoires were released in a freely available public database meant as a resource for research on the immune response to SARS-CoV-2. The samples were drawn from two sources: the first 160 participants of the ongoing ImmuneRACE study, and 1,000 to 1,500 subjects contributed by 6 global collaborators. Nearly every sample came with metadata listing a de-identified subject ID, COVID-19 status, age in years and sex. Where HLA class I and class II types were available, the types were taken from metadata supplied by the sample provider, not from assay-based typing.

Enrolling through a virtual design, the prospective study's participants ranged in age from roughly 18 to 90 years and lived across approximately 25 United States geographic areas. To assign participants to cohorts, the prospective study relied on clinical history that participants themselves reported in a screening survey and a study questionnaire. For ImmuneRACE Cohort 3, a participant was defined as recovered based on two consecutive negative NP/OP PCR tests, clearance by a healthcare professional, or resolution of symptoms. Mobile phlebotomists in the prospective study collected whole blood, serum and a nasopharyngeal or oropharyngeal swab from every participant. Prospective study participants could optionally give additional blood draws and questionnaires over a roughly 2-month period. Blood samples from the prospective study were shipped frozen or at room temperature prior to DNA extraction.

Taken from the germline V gene (reference sequence), the CDR1 and CDR2 loops are SEHNR and FQNEAQ. Cut back by 1 base and 6 bases, the V and J ends lie 7 bases apart. Taken from cysteine to phenylalanine, the CDR3 has 12 residues. The kept DNA is CDR3 alone, 36 bases in frame from the first base. A note on this clone: This receptor's antigen is unknown. No clone much larger than this one lies a single base away; base qualities are absent.

General conclusions and limits of the study: The amount of clinical and demographic metadata varied by source and participant and was provided uncurated.

TCRbeta CDR3 regions were amplified from genomic DNA using the immunoSEQ Assay, a bias-controlled multiplex PCR. In the source study's methods: The number of nucleated cells in each sample was estimated by amplification of reference gene primers within the assay. To quantify the absolute abundance of each unique TCRbeta CDR3 rearrangement, sequence reads were collapsed and filtered. For each sample, productive Simpson clonality was calculated by taking the square root of Simpson's diversity index across productive rearrangements. Here the immuneACCESS table is served through TCRdb, limited to in-frame sequences with V and J called. Missing clones are a known gap in these copies; in checked studies unresolved V genes cover under half, and the rest lacks a known reason. Clone size and the V and J calls come from that table; the DNA yielded D and trimming. Across this sample there are 100,000 to 150,000 clones, with approximately 86% seen only once. Jointly, the top ten make up 2% to 2.5% of the sample.

The chain links TRBV7-9 with TRBJ2-7, with the D gene call left open. The sample taken for sequencing was PBMCs or T cells enriched from blood (not recorded which). This TCR was sampled from a woman aged 50 to 60 who had recovered from COVID-19. The CDR3 region has the sequence CASSLVHGEQYF. The base sequence is TGTGCCAGCAGCTTAGTCCACGGCGAGCAGTACTTC.